This TCR beta chain emerged from a study of T cells in Graves' hyperthyroidism and ophthalmopathy (dated by TCRdb to about 2019). For the study in its entirety: Peripheral blood was sampled at the time of initial diagnosis, prior to any treatment. To identify distinguishing TCR V-J signatures, a discovery cohort of some 100 patients was used, comprising fewer than 45 with Graves' ophthalmopathy and some 60 with stable Graves' hyperthyroidism. Whether ophthalmopathy could be predicted prospectively was tested in an independent validation cohort made up of 18 to 20 hyperthyroidism patients plus 17 patients who later progressed to ophthalmopathy. For training and testing, the 100 or so patients in the discovery cohort were randomly divided in a 7:3 ratio. Thyroid tissue and blood T-cell repertoires from about 6 Graves' hyperthyroidism patients were also compared in the study. Following sampling, methimazole starting at 30 mg daily was given to hyperthyroidism patients, and high-dose intravenous methylprednisolone was given to ophthalmopathy patients. TCR Vbeta CDR3 sequencing of some 140 peripheral blood samples (over 40 ophthalmopathy, over 70 hyperthyroidism and approximately 17 progressor patients) is reported in the paper. Broad study findings and their caveats: In cross-validation, a model built on a 13 V-J signature told ophthalmopathy apart from stable hyperthyroidism with 85% to 90% sensitivity and about 81% specificity, and in testing the same model reached 80%/75%. Most expanded thyroid clonotypes (frequency above 0.001) were also detected in blood, a finding suggesting that blood repertoires may reflect thyroid immune responses. No statistical method was used to set the sample size in advance, and investigators knew the group allocation. In validation, the model predicted progression to ophthalmopathy a median of roughly 6.5 months before onset, with over 60% sensitivity and just under 75% specificity.

Note on this clonotype: What antigen it recognizes has not been identified. Base qualities are not at hand, and no much larger clone is one base apart.

Stable Graves' hyperthyroidism was defined as no progression to ophthalmopathy during 18 months of follow-up. Hyperthyroidism patients were aged 18 to 65 years and newly diagnosed, with disease duration of less than 2 months. Exclusion was applied to patients with uncontrolled infections, other autoimmune diseases, pregnancy or lactation. Diagnoses were established on the basis of clinical symptoms, serum thyroxine and TRAb, thyroid ultrasound, and orbital computed tomography. PBMCs were isolated from about 9.2 ml of fresh peripheral blood by Ficoll-Paque density gradient centrifugation. Total RNA was extracted with Trizol reagent, and quality was checked on an Agilent 2100 Bioanalyzer. The TCR beta CDR3 regions were amplified from the RNA transcripts. The first round of RT-PCR for the TCR CDR3 was performed with the HTBI primer set and the Qiagen OneStep RT-PCR kit. A second multiplex PCR round built the libraries, followed by size selection and purification. Sequencing of the libraries was done on an Illumina HiSeq2000 using paired-end 100 bp reads. Processing in the source paper ran as follows. SOAPnuke was used to process the raw data, with reads discarded if the reads contained adapters or uncalled bases, had a mean Phred below 15, or lacked an exact constant-primer or identifier match. COPE v1.2.5 was used to merge the high-quality paired reads, and each unique nucleotide sequence was defined as a clonotype. MiTCR v1.1 was used to align the clonotypes against IMGT TRBV, TRBD and TRBJ reference segments. Only V-J combinations with frequency above 0.0001, covering 98% to 99.2% of repertoires, were analysed. The TCS score was defined as the ratio of F50 (clonal expansion) to E x V (chaos), calculated using BLOSUM62-based TCRdist between CDR3 peptides within each V-J. Welch's t-statistics and random forest reduced just over 500 V-J features to 13, which were used in a naive Bayes classifier (R e1071). TCRdb cleaned the public reads at Q25 with fastp, built clones with MiXCR and kept in-frame beta chains. One record per CDR3 amino acid sequence lists the most common genes and DNA. The V and J calls, along with clone size, are taken from TCRdb and not from the paper's own processing. Present in this sample are approximately 560,000 distinct CDR3 sequences, around 16% of which were seen just once. In total, the top ten clones hold 6.5% to 8% of the sample.

Sequencing used blood. The clonotype comes from a woman aged 25 to 39 with Graves' hyperthyroidism.

CDR3 loop: CASSVDPGGPGYEQFF. DNA sequence: TGTGCCAGCAGCGTAGATCCGGGAGGGCCGGGGTATGAGCAGTTCTTC. The rearrangement combines TRBV9 with TRBJ2-1; 8 bases in the junction line up with TRBD2. The CDR3 sequence holds 16 residues, the cysteine and phenylalanine included. The retained sequence is limited to the CDR3, 48 bases, with the frame set at the first base. Sequences SGDLS (CDR1) and YYNGEE (CDR2) are obtained from the germline V gene. V is pruned by 0 bases and J by 8 bases, leaving 10 bases of the junction without a gene match. The full variable domain, with segments outside the CDR3 supplied by the reference TRBV9 and TRBJ2-1 proteins, appears as DSGVTQTPKHLITATGQRVTLRCSPRSGDLSVYWYQQSLDQGLQFLIQYYNGEERAKGNILERFSAQQFPDLHSELNLSSLELGDSALYFCASSVDPGGPGYEQFFGPGTRLTVL.